This TCR beta chain was identified during a study of cytomegalovirus exposure and HLA in healthy donors (TCRdb year 2017). Context from the whole study: An earlier analysis of approximately 550 of the donors reported 250 to 350 Gb of sequence data and some 120 million unique TCR beta sequences from about 200 million T cells. About 310 gigabases of sequencing data and approximately 85 million unique TCR sequences were included in an early release covering about 620 HLA-typed donors. The genetic ancestry cluster associated with self-reported Caucasian donors included 81% of the approximately 400 genotyped donors. The aim of the study was to test whether cataloging public T cell receptors could identify signatures of past pathogen exposure. Using immunosequencing, the study profiled T cell repertoires from 640 or so subjects and related those repertoires to cytomegalovirus serostatus. A separate validation cohort of approximately 130 different subjects was used in addition to the 666-subject first cohort. To predict cytomegalovirus infection status, the study brought together high-throughput TCR immunosequencing, statistical association of individual TCRs with disease status, and machine learning. To study patterns of TCR occurrence, a later analysis re-analyzed previously published TCR beta repertoires from several hundred donors and added high-resolution HLA genotyping. In the later analysis, no new phenotypic data were used to find candidate immune exposures; instead, reliance was placed on TCR beta sequences and their occurrence across donors. An earlier analysis of more than 450 of the donors used high-throughput TCR beta sequencing to judge whether each TCR beta V gene segment behaved as functional or pseudogenic. Donor age, sex, ethnicity and CMV serostatus were compiled together with the repertoire data. A later genetic analysis used genome-wide SNP genotypes for 398 of the 666 donors, treating that subset as a discovery cohort. Every discovery cohort repertoire had been produced on one sequencing platform. HLA typing included class I and class II loci at four-digit resolution. The number of typed donors differed by locus: roughly 620-640 for A, B, C, DRB1 and DQB1; 500 to 550 for DQA1; about 600 for DPA1; and roughly 470 for DPB1. Several DR-DQ haplotypes were treated as single units for association and clustering because of strong linkage in the cohort. Among roughly 370 genotyped donors of the cohort, an average of approximately 250,000 unique TCR beta nucleotide sequences were sequenced per donor, roughly a sixth of them non-productive.

About this clone: Its antigen specificity is not known. Base qualities are not at hand, and no much larger clone is one base apart.

The cohort consisted of approximately 670 healthy bone marrow donors. All cohort members were sampled while nominally healthy, although unrecorded immune exposures were likely present. The donor tested CMV seronegative, placing the donor among the roughly 350 seronegative members of the cohort. A peripheral blood sample was collected from each donor, and TCR beta sequencing was performed on peripheral blood mononuclear cells. The Qiagen DNeasy Blood Extraction Kit was used to extract genomic DNA from the blood cell samples. Libraries were made using the immunoSEQ multiplex PCR assay. For the multiplex PCR, a mixture combining 60 forward primers for TCR Vbeta segments and 13 reverse primers for TCR Jbeta segments was used. The CDR3 region of rearranged TCR beta genes was amplified from genomic DNA by a multiplex PCR assay. The amplified TCR beta libraries were sequenced on the Illumina HiSeq System as 87-base-pair reads. The authors' analysis ran thus. Across the 500 to 850 repertoires, a later analysis counted 75 million to 90 million unique TCR beta chains, approximately 12 million of which were shared by at least two donors. Raw reads were error-corrected and collapsed into unique sequences with a nearest-neighbor algorithm that merged closely related sequences to remove PCR and sequencing errors. Alignment of CDR3 sequences to IMGT reference sequences was used to assign V, D and J gene segments. For a sequence to be retained, a match of at least six nucleotides to both a V gene segment and a J gene segment was required. Rearrangements were classified as productive when the CDR3 lacked stop codons and remained in frame with V and J, and all other rearrangements were classified as non-productive. Following IMGT convention, CDR3 was defined as the stretch from the second conserved V-encoded cysteine up to the conserved J-encoded phenylalanine. The earlier analysis of more than 450 of the donors excluded sequences that lacked an unambiguous match to a single V gene segment. In an earlier analysis of some 590 of the donors, a V segment was called functional when productive rearrangements were above 56.7%, and segregating when the standard deviation between donors exceeded 5%. To diagnose cytomegalovirus status from the catalog of TCR beta chain sequences, a statistical classification framework was built. In a later analysis, V and J genes were assigned by comparing TCR nucleotide sequences against IMGT/GENE-DB human TR gene sequences. A later analysis assigned CDR3 sequences and most-parsimonious VDJ recombination scenarios with the TCRdist pipeline. In a later analysis, every TCR beta chain was defined by the combination of its CDR3 amino acid sequence and its V-gene family, and reads without a unique V-gene family were dropped. In a later analysis, around 600 highly shared, low-generation-probability nucleotide sequences were removed to address suspected cross-contamination and a sequencing artifact. For each public chain, a later analysis derived a clonal expansion index from normalized ranks of inferred template counts within each repertoire. A later analysis computed generation probabilities with a VDJ recombination model fitted to out-of-frame rearrangements, and checked the results against IGoR. A later analysis scored TCR-TCR, TCR-HLA and TCR-CMV co-occurrence with hypergeometric tests, applying a repertoire-size bias correction to TCR pairs. A later analysis estimated false discovery rates by permuting HLA or CMV assignments 20 times. A later analysis grouped co-occurring TCRs with DBSCAN, adding TCRdist sequence similarity when clustering within HLA-allele-positive subsets. Repertoires with fewer than 30,000 or more than 120,000 public chains were left out of co-occurrence clustering, as were four to six repertoires with anomalous nucleotide sharing. TCRdb took this table from immuneACCESS and kept in-frame rearrangements with V and J called. Such tables lack part of the clones; where checked against another copy, unresolved V genes explain under half of the gap, and the rest is unexplained. The V and J calls and clone size come from that table; D and trimming were worked out from the DNA. The sample table shows more than 100,000 clones, and approximately 71% are seen once. The ten largest clones take up approximately 0.94% of the sample.

The CDR3 has 13 amino acids, counting the end cysteine and phenylalanine. The sequence is cut down to CDR3 DNA, 39 bases in frame from base 1. V is reduced by 3 bases and J by 6 bases, leaving a spacing of 9 bases between them. The germline V gene encodes CDR1 MDHEN and CDR2 SYDVKM. What the research found in general, with its limitations: A group of highly shared sequence variants was considered likely to be a technical artifact of the sequencing pipeline. The classifier was reported to diagnose cytomegalovirus status with high specificity and sensitivity in both the original and validation cohorts. A few of the identified cytomegalovirus-associated TCR beta chains were confirmed in vitro to be specific for cytomegalovirus antigens. V-gene and J-gene trimming of TCR beta chains was associated with a missense DCLRE1C variant in a later genetic analysis, and the association was replicated in an independent cohort. A later analysis found that most CMV-associated TCR beta chains appeared HLA-restricted, with HLA associations seemingly driven largely by CMV exposure. Across donors, most TCR sequences were observed very rarely, whereas some public TCRs were present in many individuals. The study listed 170 or so TCR beta chains as associated with cytomegalovirus. In a later analysis, HLA-associated TCR beta chains showed more clonal expansion and lower generation probabilities than non-associated chains that were equally common. The earlier analysis of 450 to 700 of the donors excluded 15 to 20 rarely observed V segments, including chromosome 9 orphons, because counts were too low. Some IMGT-functional V segments, including TRBV6-2 and TRBV6-3, could not be distinguished by the 87-base-pair reads and were therefore excluded. The presence/absence analyses assumed that sequencing depth was roughly uniform across donors, and that assumption may not be true. Compared with the approximately 670-donor mean, donors in an Asian-associated ancestry cluster had fewer N-insertions in productive TCRs, according to a later genetic analysis. CMV serostatus was the only immune exposure information available for the cohort. Strong co-occurrence of HLA alleles, especially DR and DQ, made assigning TCR associations to individual alleles difficult. A further reported finding was that TCR beta sequences accurately predicted the HLA-A and HLA-B alleles for most subjects in the first cohort. Because some donors lacked HLA typing at each locus, the association tests relied only on the typed subset. In a later analysis, the rate of TCR association differed among HLA loci, with DRB1 alleles having the most associated TCRs and HLA-C alleles having the fewest. In this cohort, only TCR beta chains were sequenced, and detectable features were limited by the absence of alpha or paired-chain data. Correlated functional status among segregating V segments might be attributable to linkage disequilibrium, but an unknown experimental factor could not be ruled out. In a later analysis, several top co-occurrence clusters were reported to appear linked to parvovirus B19, influenza, CMV and Epstein-Barr virus. The authors suggested that the approach could potentially be generalized to other disease states and immunological phenotypes. In a later analysis, 16,951 TCR beta sequences were associated with specific HLA alleles at a false discovery rate of 0.05. In an earlier analysis of approximately 590 of the donors, most TCR beta V segments appeared in productive rearrangements about 87% or about 30% of the time, broadly matching IMGT annotations.

Sequencing input: PBMCs. The TCR was taken from a woman aged 55-69 years in good health and CMV-seronegative. The chain couples TRBV28 to TRBJ2-1, with no confident D gene call. The DNA sequence is as follows: TGTGCCAGCAGTTTCGAGCCCACCAATGAGCAGTTCTTC. Its product reads: CASSFEPTNEQFF.